What follows are 21 T cell receptor beta chains derived from one specimen sequenced in a study of blood T cell repertoires in COVID-19. TCRdb's copy holds only in-frame clones and misses some; the assay was immunoSEQ multiplex PCR. The table includes about 90,000 clones, 75% to 85% detected once. The material sequenced was peripheral blood. The receptors derive from a woman of 80 years or more with acute or convalescent COVID-19.

The chain employs TRBV7-2 and TRBJ1-1; weak D call: TRBD1 (5 bases). The V and J ends lost 7 bases and 1 base respectively, with 16 bases between them. Germline V gene sequence: CDR1 SGHTA, CDR2 FQGNSA. The length of the CDR3 is 15 residues. CDR3 sequence reads: CASTKSRVQNTEAFF. In nucleotides, the CDR3 is TGTGCCAGCACCAAGTCCAGGGTTCAGAACACTGAAGCTTTCTTT. The whole variable domain, filled in from reference TRBV7-2 and TRBJ1-1, reads GAGVSQSPSNKVTEKGKDVELRCDPISGHTALYWYRQSLGQGLEFLIYFQGNSAPDKSGLPSDRFSAERTGGSVSTLTIQRTQQEDSAVYLCASTKSRVQNTEAFFGQGTRLTVV.

This clone was observed a handful of times. V is TRBV19 and J is TRBJ1-5; TRBD1 is a possible D gene (5 bases). The CDR3 totals 15 residues. Germline V gene data show CDR1 as LNHDA and CDR2 as SQIVND (reference sequence). V shed 3 bases and J shed 4 bases, with 13 bases lying between them. The CDR3: CASSMGREANQPQHF. CDR3 bases: TGTGCCAGTAGTATGGGCAGGGAGGCGAATCAGCCCCAGCATTTT.

V usage is TRBV12-3 or TRBV12-4 and J usage is TRBJ1-2, with D tentatively TRBD1 (5 bases). The CDR3 loop spans 13 amino acids. Deletions cut 6 bases from V and 5 bases from J, with 13 bases between. DNA for the CDR3: TGTGCCAGCAGCCCCAGGGAGGGGTATGGCTACACCTTC. Translation: CASSPREGYGYTF.

The chain links TRBV10-2 to TRBJ1-2; D remains ambiguous. The CDR3 extends over 12 amino acids. V was clipped by 4 bases and J by 0 bases, with 3 bases between them. Per germline, CDR1 WSHSY and CDR2 SAAADI. In DNA, the CDR3 is TGCGCCAGCAGTGTCTCTAACTATGGCTACACCTTC. Residues: CASSVSNYGYTF.

J is TRBJ2-6 and V is TRBV13, with D unclear. Germline CDR1 PRHDT, CDR2 FYEKMQ (reference sequence). V lost 3 bases and J 4 bases, leaving 7 bases between the germline ends. The CDR3 spans 14 residues. In DNA form, the CDR3 reads TGTGCCAGCAGCTTCGGAGAAGGGGCCAACGTCCTGACTTTC. Translated, it gives CASSFGEGANVLTF. Variable domain in full (rest from reference TRBV13 and TRBJ2-6): AAGVIQSPRHLIKEKRETATLKCYPIPRHDTVYWYQQGPGQDPQFLISFYEKMQSDKGSIPDRFSAQQFSDYHSELNMSSLELGDSALYFCASSFGEGANVLTFGAGSRLTVL.

V usage is TRBV24-1 and J usage is TRBJ2-3, with 8 bases that match TRBD2. Losses at the gene ends were 2 bases for V and 2 bases for J; bases not matched to a gene: 2. The CDR3 is made up of 15 amino acids. Germline assignment: CDR1 KGHDR and CDR2 SFDVKD. The CDR3 DNA reads TGTGCCACCAGTGATTCGGGAGGGATCACAGATACGCAGTATTTT. As protein: CATSDSGGITDTQYF.

The V call is TRBV2, the J call TRBJ1-5, with unresolved D. The CDR3 loop spans 14 amino acids. The germline V gene has CDR1 SNHLY and CDR2 FYNNEI. V lost 4 bases to trimming and J lost 2 bases, with 9 bases between them. The CDR3 is CASSGQGGNQPQHF. In nucleotides, the CDR3 is TGTGCCAGCAGTGGGCAAGGAGGCAATCAGCCCCAGCATTTT. The variable domain in full, with the rest retrieved from reference TRBV2 and TRBJ1-5, is EPEVTQTPSHQVTQMGQEVILRCVPISNHLYFYWYRQILGQKVEFLVSFYNNEISEKSEIFDDQFSVERPDGSNFTLKIRSTKLEDSAMYFCASSGQGGNQPQHFGDGTRLSIL.

This clone was picked up a small number of times. CDR3 sequence (DNA): TGTGCCAGTAGTACCACAAGGACTCGCGGGGGCGGATATGGCTACACCTTC. Amino acid sequence: CASSTTRTRGGGYGYTF. The J gene is TRBJ1-2, the V gene TRBV19, with TRBD1 as a possible D gene (6 bases). V was cut by 4 bases and J by 5 bases, with 23 bases left in between. From germline, CDR1 is LNHDA and CDR2 SQIVND (reference sequence). CDR3 length: 17 amino acids.

This clone was seen a few times. CDR3 amino acids: CASSGQGGREGYTF. The CDR3 nucleotides read TGTGCCAGCAGCGGACAGGGGGGACGTGAGGGCTACACCTTC. V gene TRBV7-2 combines with J gene TRBJ1-2; 10 bases map to TRBD1. After removal of 5 bases from V and 8 bases from J, the junction contained 8 bases not matched to a gene. The CDR3 covers 14 residues. Germline CDR1 is SGHTA and CDR2 is FQGNSA.

The rearrangement links TRBV5-1 to TRBJ1-1; 10 bases are shared with TRBD1. With 0 bases clipped from V and 6 bases from J, the junction kept 8 bases outside the gene matches. Germline V gene data show CDR1 as SGHRS and CDR2 as YFSETQ. There are 16 residues in the CDR3. The DNA of the CDR3 is TGCGCCAGCAGCTTGGCCGGTGGGGACAGGGGCGCTGAAGCTTTCTTT. This translates into CASSLAGGDRGAEAFF.

This clone was found a few times. The V call is TRBV3-1 (or the pseudogene TRBV3-2), the J call TRBJ2-5, with D possibly TRBD1 on 5 matching bases. The germline V gene has CDR1 LGHDT and CDR2 YNNKEL (reference sequence). This CDR3 has 14 amino acids. V was trimmed by 5 bases and J by 1 base, leaving 11 bases between them. The DNA for the CDR3 is TGTGCCAGCAGCTGGGGCCACAGCCAAGAGACCCAGTACTTC. Its translation is CASSWGHSQETQYF.

This rearrangement joins TRBV5-4 to TRBJ1-2; the match to TRBD1 covers 11 bases. Germline V CDR1 and CDR2: SGHNT, YYREEE (reference sequence). The CDR3 spans 17 residues. The V and J ends lost 2 bases and 4 bases, in that order; junction bases with no gene match: 10. CDR3 DNA: TGTGCCAGCAGCTTACCGGACAGGGGGCGGGGAGCCTATGGCTACACCTTC. Amino acids: CASSLPDRGRGAYGYTF.

Notes on this clone: One junction end disagrees with the germline gene, perhaps due to a read error. The CDR3 nucleotides read TGTGCTAGCAGCTTAGCCATGGGCGGCACAGATACGCAGTATTTT. Translating gives CASSLAMGGTDTQYF. The rearrangement links TRBV7-7 to TRBJ2-3; D unclear. Germline values: CDR1 SSHAT, CDR2 FNYEAQ (reference sequence). CDR3 length equals 15 residues.

This chain connects TRBV6-1 to TRBJ1-2; 8 bases line up with TRBD1. The CDR3 has 14 amino acids. The germline gives CDR1 MNHNS, CDR2 SASEGT. V trimming: 3 bases; J trimming: 8 bases; junction bases outside the gene matches: 8. This CDR3 is CASSDQGATGGYTF. The CDR3 bases are TGTGCCAGCAGTGACCAGGGGGCCACAGGGGGCTACACCTTC.

The CDR3 DNA reads as TGTGCCAGCAGTTTAAGAGGGGGGGATTATAGCAATCAGCCCCAGCATTTT. Protein product: CASSLRGGDYSNQPQHF. V and J are TRBV28 and TRBJ1-5; perhaps TRBD1 as D (6 bases). The CDR3 contains 17 residues. Germline lookup yields CDR1 MDHEN and CDR2 SYDVKM. V lost 2 bases and J lost 0, with 14 bases in between.

The chain has TRBV11-3 and TRBJ2-1; 8 bases align to TRBD1. Germline assignment: CDR1 SGHNT and CDR2 YENEEA. The junction had 9 bases not matched to a gene; V was cut back by 5 bases and J by 6 bases. The CDR3 contains 15 residues. CDR3 coding DNA: TGTGCCAGCAGCCCAAGACAGGGGCCGGTCAATGAGCAGTTCTTC. Residues: CASSPRQGPVNEQFF.

Here the CDR3 reads CASSSQTSGRALPYNEQFF. The DNA of the CDR3 is TGTGCCAGCAGCTCGCAGACTAGCGGGAGGGCCCTACCTTACAATGAGCAGTTCTTC. The rearrangement links TRBV7-9 to TRBJ2-1; TRBD2 aligns across 14 bases. V lost 4 bases, J lost 4 bases, and 12 bases stayed unmatched. Looked up from germline, CDR1 is SEHNR and CDR2 is FQNEAQ (reference sequence). This CDR3 has 19 amino acids.

The chain recombines TRBV6-5 with TRBJ2-2, with 9 bases identical to TRBD2. This CDR3 has 15 amino acids. CDR1 MNHEY and CDR2 SVGAGI come from the germline V gene. The V segment lost 6 bases and the J segment 2 bases; nucleotides outside the gene matches: 4. CDR3 residues: CASRTSGVNTGELFF. Written as DNA, the CDR3 is TGTGCCAGCAGGACTAGCGGAGTCAACACCGGGGAGCTGTTTTTT.

This clone rates as medium-sized. The rearrangement links TRBV27 to TRBJ1-4, with 8 bases aligning to TRBD1. J was trimmed by 4 bases and V by 6 bases; bases with no gene match: 10. This CDR3 has 16 residues. Germline CDR1 and CDR2: MNHEY and SMNVEV (reference sequence). The CDR3 coding sequence is TGTGCCAGCAGGGGGCTAGGGACAGGCCTTAATGAAAAACTGTTTTTT. It codes for CASRGLGTGLNEKLFF.

This rearrangement joins TRBV10-3 to TRBJ1-6, with 7 bases fitting TRBD1. CDR1 ENHRY and CDR2 SYGVKD come from the germline V gene. This CDR3 is built from 13 residues. The CDR3 DNA follows: TGTGCGGCAGGGGGCTCCTATAATTCACCCCTCCACTTT. This encodes CAAGGSYNSPLHF.

The CDR3 loop reads CAISESHSIYEQYF. CDR3 coding DNA: TGTGCCATCAGTGAGTCCCATTCAATCTACGAGCAGTACTTC. This rearrangement joins TRBV10-3 to TRBJ2-7; no definite D call. Germline-derived CDR1 and CDR2 are ENHRY and SYGVKD. V was cut by 0 bases and J by 3 bases, with 9 bases left in between. The CDR3 spans 14 residues.